A selection of T cell receptor beta chains follows, all from one sample in a study of OX40 agonist ivuxolimab in advanced cancers. Measured with immunoSEQ multiplex PCR; TCRdb has only the in-frame clones, and not every one. The sample includes about 11,000 clones, about nine tenths of them seen just once. The source material was CD4+ or CD8+ T cells sorted from blood, sampled in a trial of the OX40 agonist ivuxolimab. All receptors derive from an adult with an advanced solid tumor such as melanoma, head and neck, liver or kidney cancer. The CDR3 runs from the conserved cysteine through the conserved F or W. D genes are given only for firm matches. Clone size is not always given. Where it is, it says once, few, many or a class for expanded clones.

v_gene: TRBV2; d_gene: TRBD1; j_gene: TRBJ2-7; abundance: -; CDR3aa: CASSVDTGGITYEQYF; CDR3nt: TGTGCCAGCAGCGTTGACACAGGGGGAATAACCTACGAGCAGTACTTC
v_gene: TRBV6-5; d_gene: TRBD2; j_gene: TRBJ2-2; abundance: -; CDR3aa: CASLGSGIGGELFF; CDR3nt: TGTGCCAGCCTGGGGAGCGGGATTGGCGGGGAGCTGTTTTTT
v_gene: TRBV2; d_gene: TRBD1; j_gene: TRBJ1-5; abundance: -; CDR3aa: CASKPDRGFQPQHF; CDR3nt: TGTGCCAGCAAACCAGACAGGGGGTTTCAGCCCCAGCATTTT
v_gene: TRBV9; d_gene: TRBD2; j_gene: TRBJ2-7; abundance: -; CDR3aa: CASSPRLAGTYEQYF; CDR3nt: TGTGCCAGCAGCCCAAGGCTAGCGGGAACATACGAGCAGTACTTC
v_gene: TRBV29-1; d_gene: -; j_gene: TRBJ2-2; abundance: -; CDR3aa: CSVLTDTGELFF; CDR3nt: TGCAGCGTCTTAACAGACACCGGGGAGCTGTTTTTT
v_gene: TRBV27; d_gene: -; j_gene: TRBJ2-7; abundance: -; CDR3aa: CASSFGKSYEQYF; CDR3nt: TGTGCCAGCAGTTTTGGCAAAAGCTACGAGCAGTACTTC
v_gene: TRBV27; d_gene: -; j_gene: TRBJ1-2; abundance: -; CDR3aa: CASSLGWGLDGYTF; CDR3nt: TGTGCCAGCAGTTTAGGATGGGGGTTGGATGGCTACACCTTC
v_gene: TRBV27; d_gene: -; j_gene: TRBJ2-1; abundance: -; CDR3aa: CASRDLMLVAHNEQFF; CDR3nt: TGTGCCAGCAGAGATTTGATGTTGGTAGCCCACAATGAGCAGTTCTTC
v_gene: TRBV4-1; d_gene: TRBD2; j_gene: TRBJ2-3; abundance: -; CDR3aa: CASSHSTSSTDTQYF; CDR3nt: TGCGCCAGCAGCCACTCGACTAGCAGCACAGATACGCAGTATTTT
v_gene: TRBV4-1; d_gene: TRBD2; j_gene: TRBJ2-1; abundance: once; CDR3aa: CASSRGAGGAYNEQFF; CDR3nt: TGCGCCAGCAGCCGGGGAGCGGGAGGGGCCTACAATGAGCAGTTCTTC
v_gene: TRBV19; d_gene: -; j_gene: TRBJ2-5; abundance: -; CDR3aa: CASCMGPQETQYF; CDR3nt: TGTGCCAGCTGTATGGGCCCACAAGAGACCCAGTACTTC
v_gene: TRBV27; d_gene: TRBD2; j_gene: TRBJ2-1; abundance: -; CDR3aa: CASSLLVAGGYNEQFF; CDR3nt: TGTGCCAGCAGTTTACTTGTGGCGGGAGGGTACAATGAGCAGTTCTTC
v_gene: TRBV5-4; d_gene: -; j_gene: TRBJ2-5; abundance: -; CDR3aa: CASSLKGGQETQYF; CDR3nt: TGTGCCAGCAGCCTAAAGGGGGGACAAGAGACCCAGTACTTC
v_gene: TRBV30; d_gene: -; j_gene: TRBJ2-2; abundance: -; CDR3aa: CAWSQRDIQTGELFF; CDR3nt: TGTGCCTGGAGTCAACGGGACATTCAGACCGGGGAGCTGTTTTTT
v_gene: TRBV10-3; d_gene: TRBD1; j_gene: TRBJ1-5; abundance: once; CDR3aa: CAISATGVGGQPQHF; CDR3nt: TGTGCCATCAGCGCCACAGGGGTTGGAGGGCAGCCCCAGCATTTT
v_gene: TRBV7-9; d_gene: TRBD2; j_gene: TRBJ2-3; abundance: -; CDR3aa: CASRPTSGRDWDTQYF; CDR3nt: TGTGCCAGCAGGCCGACTAGCGGGAGGGACTGGGATACGCAGTATTTT
v_gene: TRBV13; d_gene: TRBD1; j_gene: TRBJ1-6; abundance: -; CDR3aa: CASSPSGTGYNSPLHF; CDR3nt: TGTGCCAGCAGCCCCTCCGGGACAGGTTATAATTCACCCCTCCACTTT
v_gene: TRBV10-2; d_gene: TRBD2; j_gene: TRBJ2-7; abundance: -; CDR3aa: CASSESETSGPLEQYF; CDR3nt: TGCGCCAGCAGTGAGTCGGAGACTAGCGGGCCCTTGGAGCAGTACTTC
v_gene: TRBV6-6; d_gene: TRBD2; j_gene: TRBJ2-3; abundance: -; CDR3aa: CASSSGTSASTDTQYF; CDR3nt: TGTGCCAGCAGTTCAGGGACTAGCGCTAGCACAGATACGCAGTATTTT
v_gene: TRBV28; d_gene: TRBD2; j_gene: TRBJ2-1; abundance: -; CDR3aa: CASSLFSLMREGYNEQFF; CDR3nt: TGTGCCAGCAGTTTATTTTCTTTGATGCGGGAGGGGTACAATGAGCAGTTCTTC
v_gene: TRBV28; d_gene: -; j_gene: TRBJ1-3; abundance: -; CDR3aa: CASSLYPGTGNTIYF; CDR3nt: TGTGCCAGCAGTTTATATCCAGGGACTGGAAACACCATATATTTT